This is a list of T cell receptor beta chains from one sample in a study of T cells in Graves' hyperthyroidism and ophthalmopathy. TCRdb passed the multiplex PCR reads through MiXCR, listing each CDR3 protein once. The sample comprises a few hundred thousand distinct CDR3 sequences, about 13% of which are singletons, and 5.3% rests with the top ten. The sequencing sample was made of blood. These TCRs come from a woman aged 18-29 years with Graves' hyperthyroidism. CDR3s include the opening cysteine and the closing phenylalanine or tryptophan. D genes are given only for firm matches. The size of a clone is reported for some rows only, either as once, few or many, or as a class for expanded clones.

V gene,J gene,D gene,clone size,CDR3 DNA,CDR3 protein
TRBV30,TRBJ2-3,NA,many,TGTGCCTGTCTGCGGGACAGTACAGATACGCAGTATTTT,CACLRDSTDTQYF
TRBV7-9,TRBJ1-1,NA,NA,TGTGCCAACAGCATGGTAGGGCGACCTGAAGCTTTCTTT,CANSMVGRPEAFF
TRBV6-1,TRBJ1-5,NA,many,TGTGCCAGCAGTGAATCAACAGAACCTTATCAGCCCCAGCATTTT,CASSESTEPYQPQHF
TRBV7-9,TRBJ2-1,TRBD2,many,TGTGCCAGCAGCTTCCCCGCGAGACTAGCGGGAGGACTTGAGCAGTTCTTC,CASSFPARLAGGLEQFF
TRBV11-2,TRBJ2-3,TRBD2,many,TGTGCCAGCAGCTCCGGACTAGCGGGAGTCTTGCAGTATTTT,CASSSGLAGVLQYF
TRBV2,TRBJ1-5,NA,many,TGTGCCAGCAGTGAAGCGCTTGTTATCAGGGTCGGCCAGCCCCAGCATTTT,CASSEALVIRVGQPQHF
TRBV5-5,TRBJ1-4,NA,few,TGTGCCAGCAGCTTGATCTCAGGGAATGAAAAACTGTTTTTT,CASSLISGNEKLFF
TRBV29-1,TRBJ2-1,TRBD2,few,TGCAGCGTTATTTTGTGGGGAGGGATTGAGCAGTTCTTC,CSVILWGGIEQFF
TRBV12-3/TRBV12-4,TRBJ2-7,NA,NA,TGTGCCAGCAGTTTAGAGCGAATAGGCTCCTACGAGCAGTACTTC,CASSLERIGSYEQYF
TRBV6-1,TRBJ2-7,NA,few,TGTGCCAGCAAGAGCGGGCCATACTACGAGCAGTACTTC,CASKSGPYYEQYF
TRBV7-2,TRBJ2-7,NA,many,TGTGCCAGCAGCTTTTCTTCCAGTCGGTTACAGGGCTCTAGGTACGAGCAGTACTTC,CASSFSSSRLQGSRYEQYF
TRBV2,TRBJ2-7,NA,few,TGTGCCACCAGCGGAACCATAGGACGGCAACTCTACGAGCAGTACTTC,CATSGTIGRQLYEQYF
TRBV9,TRBJ1-4,NA,many,TGTGCCAGCAGCGTAGCTACAGGGAGCGAAAAACTGTTTTTT,CASSVATGSEKLFF
TRBV5-1,TRBJ1-1,TRBD1,NA,TGCGCCAGCAGTGAACAGGGGGATGGAGGCACTGAAGCTTTCTTT,CASSEQGDGGTEAFF
TRBV7-2,TRBJ2-5,NA,NA,TGTGCCAGCAGCTTAGGGATCGGTTGGCAAGAGACCCAGTACTTC,CASSLGIGWQETQYF
TRBV18,TRBJ1-2,NA,NA,TGTGCCAGCTCACAGAGGACGGATTTTTTGTATGGCTACACCTTC,CASSQRTDFLYGYTF
TRBV4-1,TRBJ2-5,TRBD2,NA,TGCGCCAGCAGCCAGAATTTAGCGGGGCGCTATGAAGAGACCCAGTACTTC,CASSQNLAGRYEETQYF
TRBV5-1,TRBJ1-6,NA,NA,TGCGCCAGCAGCTTGGGTGGCGGAGGCTCCTATAATTCACCCCTCCACTTT,CASSLGGGGSYNSPLHF
TRBV4-1,TRBJ2-1,TRBD2,NA,TGCGCCAGCAGCCAGGGAGGGCGGGGGATAGAGAATGAGCAGTTCTTC,CASSQGGRGIENEQFF
TRBV3-1,TRBJ2-7,TRBD1,many,TGTGCCAGCAGCCAAGATCGGGACAGGGGGATAACCTACGAGCAGTACTTC,CASSQDRDRGITYEQYF
TRBV27,TRBJ2-7,TRBD2,NA,TGTGCCAGCAGTTTGAGACTAGCTTACGAGCAGTACTTC,CASSLRLAYEQYF
TRBV4-1,TRBJ1-1,NA,NA,TGCGCCAGCAGCCAAGCAGTGCTGAACACTGAAGCTTTCTTT,CASSQAVLNTEAFF
TRBV5-1,TRBJ1-4,NA,few,TGCGCCAGCAGCTTGGGACAGAGTAATGAAAAACTGTTTTTT,CASSLGQSNEKLFF
TRBV5-1,TRBJ2-7,TRBD1,many,TGCGCCAGCAGCGAATGGGGGACAGTCGACTACGAGCAGTACTTC,CASSEWGTVDYEQYF
TRBV6-1,TRBJ1-5,TRBD1,few,TGTGCCAGCAGCCCAATGGACAGGTTGGCCTTCAATCAGCCCCAGCATTTT,CASSPMDRLAFNQPQHF
TRBV12-3/TRBV12-4,TRBJ1-2,NA,many,TGTGCCAGCACCCCTTTCCTGAAAGGGAGCTATGGCTACACCTTC,CASTPFLKGSYGYTF
TRBV30,TRBJ2-3,TRBD2,many,TGTGCCTGGAGGACCCTAGCGGGAGTACTAGATACGCAGTATTTT,CAWRTLAGVLDTQYF
TRBV11-1,TRBJ1-1,NA,many,TGTGCCAGCAGCCCGCCGGGGGGGGCCAGGAACACTGAAGCTTTCTTT,CASSPPGGARNTEAFF
TRBV27,TRBJ2-3,NA,many,TGTGCCAGCAGGCCACCCGGGAGACCTAGCACAGATACGCAGTATTTT,CASRPPGRPSTDTQYF
TRBV20-1,TRBJ2-1,NA,few,TGCAGTGCTAGAGTATACGGCTCCGGGCAGTTCTTC,CSARVYGSGQFF
TRBV30,TRBJ2-3,NA,many,TGTGCCTGGAAAAAGGGAAGTACGCAGTATTTT,CAWKKGSTQYF
TRBV19,TRBJ2-3,NA,many,TGTGCCAGTATGGATCCCTATAGCACAGATACGCAGTATTTT,CASMDPYSTDTQYF
TRBV6-2/TRBV6-3,TRBJ2-1,NA,few,TGTGCCAGCAGCCCCGCCGGGATATCCTACAATGAGCAGTTCTTC,CASSPAGISYNEQFF
TRBV5-6,TRBJ1-5,NA,NA,TGTGCCAGCAGCTTGGCTCAGGGTCTTAGCAATCAGCCCCAGCATTTT,CASSLAQGLSNQPQHF
TRBV9,TRBJ1-6,NA,NA,TGTGCCAGCAGCGTGGCTCCCCGGACCGATTCACCCCTCCACTTT,CASSVAPRTDSPLHF
TRBV4-1,TRBJ2-1,NA,few,TGCGCCAGCAGCCACCTCGGACAGAGTCCTCAACAGTTCTTC,CASSHLGQSPQQFF
TRBV2,TRBJ2-5,TRBD2,many,TGTGCCAGCAGTACAAAATCGAAACTAGCGGGAGAGATAGAGACCCAGTACTTC,CASSTKSKLAGEIETQYF
TRBV5-6,TRBJ2-5,NA,NA,TGTGCCAGCAGCTGGAGGGGGCTAGCGGTGGGAATACGAGAGACCCAGTACTTC,CASSWRGLAVGIRETQYF
TRBV30,TRBJ1-2,NA,few,TGTGCCTTATCTGAGGTTGACAGTCGTAACTATGGCTACACCTTC,CALSEVDSRNYGYTF
TRBV27,TRBJ2-1,NA,many,TGTGCCAGCAGTTATGCCAGTGAGCAGTTCTTC,CASSYASEQFF
TRBV20-1,TRBJ1-4,NA,many,TGCAGTGCTGGGCGAGGCTGGGGTAATGAAAAACTGTTTTTT,CSAGRGWGNEKLFF
TRBV19,TRBJ2-2,NA,NA,TGTGCCAGTAGTACGGGGGTGAACACCGGGGAGCTGTTTTTT,CASSTGVNTGELFF
TRBV12-5,TRBJ2-7,TRBD1,many,TGTGCTAGTGGTTTGCCCACCTTAGGACAGGGAAGCTGGGACTACGAGCAGTACTTC,CASGLPTLGQGSWDYEQYF
TRBV6-1,TRBJ2-1,NA,few,TGTGCCAGCAGTCCCGGGCCCACCGGTGAGCAGTTCTTC,CASSPGPTGEQFF
TRBV27,TRBJ2-1,TRBD2,few,TGTGCCAGCAGTAAACCTAGCGGGAGGGCCTCTAATGAGCAGTTCTTC,CASSKPSGRASNEQFF
TRBV6-1,TRBJ2-7,NA,many,TGTGCCAGCAGCCCCGGATGGGGGCGGTCCTACGAGCAGTACTTC,CASSPGWGRSYEQYF
TRBV7-7,TRBJ2-1,NA,NA,TGTGCTAGCAGCTTAGACGCGGATTCCTACAATGAGCAGTTCTTC,CASSLDADSYNEQFF
TRBV3-1,TRBJ1-2,NA,many,TGTGCCAGCAGCCAAGAAGGAACAGACTATGGCTACACCTTC,CASSQEGTDYGYTF
TRBV19,TRBJ1-1,NA,NA,TGTGCCAGTAGCCAGGGGCTCGGCACTGAAGCTTTCTTT,CASSQGLGTEAFF
TRBV5-1,TRBJ1-5,NA,many,TGCGCCAGCAGCCCCTCAGGGGTCGATCAGCCCCAGCATTTT,CASSPSGVDQPQHF
TRBV29-1,TRBJ1-5,TRBD1,many,TGCAGCGTGTCCGGGACAGGGGGCAATCAGCCCCAGCATTTT,CSVSGTGGNQPQHF
TRBV5-1,TRBJ2-3,NA,NA,TGCGCCAGCCGCACTGCGCTCCCGGGGCAGGGGAAAGATACGCAGTATTTT,CASRTALPGQGKDTQYF
TRBV6-1,TRBJ1-2,NA,many,TGTGCCAGCAGCCGCGACAGGAACTATGGCTACACCTTC,CASSRDRNYGYTF
TRBV29-1,TRBJ2-2,TRBD1,many,TGCAGCGGGGGACAGGGGAACACCGGGGAGCTGTTTTTT,CSGGQGNTGELFF
TRBV14,TRBJ2-5,NA,NA,TGTGCCAGCAGCCAAGATTTGAGGGCGGTGAACATCGATAGCCAAGAGACCCAGTACTTC,CASSQDLRAVNIDSQETQYF
TRBV6-1,TRBJ2-7,NA,NA,TGTGCCAGCAGCAAAGGGGGGGCCCTCAGGGGCGAGCAGTACTTC,CASSKGGALRGEQYF
TRBV5-4,TRBJ2-7,NA,few,TGTGCCAGCAGCTTGGTCGGGGATACGAGGGAGCAGTACTTC,CASSLVGDTREQYF
TRBV28,TRBJ2-7,NA,many,TGTGCCAGCAGATATCACGCTAGCGACAGCTCCTACGAGCAGTACTTC,CASRYHASDSSYEQYF
TRBV29-1,TRBJ2-2,NA,NA,TGCAGCGCCAGAGGTGGGCAGATCACCGGGGAGCTGTTTTTT,CSARGGQITGELFF